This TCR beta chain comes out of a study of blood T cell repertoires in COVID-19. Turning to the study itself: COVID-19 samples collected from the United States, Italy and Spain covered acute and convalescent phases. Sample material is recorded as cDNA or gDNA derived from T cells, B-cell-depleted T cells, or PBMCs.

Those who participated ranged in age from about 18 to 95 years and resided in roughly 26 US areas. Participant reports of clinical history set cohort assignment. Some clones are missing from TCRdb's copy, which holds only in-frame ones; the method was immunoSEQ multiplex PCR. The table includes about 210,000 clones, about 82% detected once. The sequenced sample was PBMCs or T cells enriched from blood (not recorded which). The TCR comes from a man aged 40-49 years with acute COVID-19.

CDR3 loop: CASSQSRTGNEQFF. DNA of the CDR3: TGTGCCAGCAGCCAATCCAGGACAGGTAATGAGCAGTTCTTC. The chain uses TRBV16 and TRBJ2-1; 7 bases match TRBD1. Germline-derived CDR1 and CDR2 are KGHSY and FQNENV. Trimming removed 0 bases from V and 7 bases from J; junction bases left unmatched: 3. The CDR3 extends over 14 amino acids. Variable domain in full (rest from reference TRBV16 and TRBJ2-1): GEEVAQTPKHLVRGEGQKAKLYCAPIKGHSYVFWYQQVLKNEFKFLISFQNENVFDETGMPKERFSAKCLPNSPCSLEIQATKLEDSAVYFCASSQSRTGNEQFFGPGTRLTVL.